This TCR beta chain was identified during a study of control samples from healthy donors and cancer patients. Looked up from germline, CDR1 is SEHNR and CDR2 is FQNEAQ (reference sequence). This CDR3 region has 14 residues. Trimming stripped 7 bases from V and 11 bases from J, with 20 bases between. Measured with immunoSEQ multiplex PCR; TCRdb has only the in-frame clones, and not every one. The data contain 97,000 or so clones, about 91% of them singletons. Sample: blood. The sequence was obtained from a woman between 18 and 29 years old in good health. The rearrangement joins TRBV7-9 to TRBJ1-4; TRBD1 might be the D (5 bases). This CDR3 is CASTKGGDSVKLFF. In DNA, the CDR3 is TGTGCCAGCACCAAAGGAGGGGACTCGGTCAAACTGTTTTTT.